This T cell receptor (beta chain) derives from a study of blood T cell repertoires in COVID-19. Only in-frame clones appear in the TCRdb table, and some are missing; sequencing was by immunoSEQ multiplex PCR. The sample lists about 360,000 clones, around 90% occurring once. Germline V gene lookup returns CDR1 SGHRS and CDR2 YFSETQ. V was shortened by 3 bases and J by 2 bases, with 8 bases between the two germline ends. This CDR3 contains 13 residues. The sequenced sample was peripheral blood. V usage is TRBV5-1 and J usage is TRBJ1-1, with D uncertain. The receptor was isolated from a human donor in a cohort sampled during active COVID-19. For the CDR3, the DNA is TGCGCCAGCAGCTCGGAGGGAAACACTGAAGCTTTCTTT. Its translation is CASSSEGNTEAFF.